This T cell receptor beta chain originates from a study of T cells in localized non-small cell lung cancer. Findings and caveats of the study: Appearing in adjacent lung were a median roughly 59 of the top 100 tumor clones.

Generated by immunoSEQ multiplex PCR, the TCRdb table keeps only in-frame clones and is missing some. The table lists around 33,000 clones, over 80% of them singletons. The CDR3 has 15 residues. With 1 base removed from V and 5 bases from J, the gap between germline ends came to 15 bases. Germline CDR1 SGHRS, CDR2 YFSETQ. Turning to this clone: What it binds is not known.

The specimen was peripheral blood, collected before any cancer treatment. This clonotype was sampled from an older female donor with stage I lung adenocarcinoma. The chain recombines TRBV5-1 with TRBJ2-5, with D perhaps TRBD1 (6 bases). Here the CDR3 reads CASSLWGRPTETQYF. In DNA form, the CDR3 reads TGCGCCAGCAGCTTGTGGGGGCGCCCGACGGAGACCCAGTACTTC. Full variable domain (missing parts from reference TRBV5-1 and TRBJ2-5): KAGVTQTPRYLIKTRGQQVTLSCSPISGHRSVSWYQQTPGQGLQFLFEYFSETQRNKGNFPGRFSGRQFSNSRSEMNVSTLELGDSALYLCASSLWGRPTETQYFGPGTRLLVL.